These 27 T cell receptor beta chains were sequenced from one sample in a study of blood T cell repertoires in COVID-19. Libraries were prepared by immunoSEQ multiplex PCR; TCRdb keeps only in-frame clonotypes and omits some of them. The table lists roughly 160,000 clones, around 84% of them singletons, with under 0.65% in the top ten. The sample consisted of peripheral blood. These receptors originate from a man aged 55 to 70 with COVID-19, enrolled during active disease.

The gene calls are TRBV7-6 and TRBJ1-1; D may be TRBD1 (6 bases). Per the germline V gene, CDR1 is SGHVS and CDR2 is FNYEAQ. The CDR3 has 13 amino acids. Trimming pared 5 bases from V and 11 bases from J, leaving 18 bases between. CDR3 protein: CASSLLAAGVAFF. The CDR3 DNA reads TGTGCCAGCAGCCTATTGGCGGCAGGGGTCGCTTTCTTT.

J is TRBJ2-1 and V is TRBV5-5; D perhaps matches TRBD1 (6 bases). Per germline, CDR1 SGHKS and CDR2 YYEKEE (reference sequence). Trimming removed 7 bases at V and 0 bases at J, with 11 bases between. The CDR3 spans 14 residues. The DNA for the CDR3 is TGTGCCAGCCTTCGGGACACCTCCTACAATGAGCAGTTCTTC. This translates into CASLRDTSYNEQFF.

This clone was found a few times. This same CDR3 is encoded by further DNA sequences in the sample. The chain recombines TRBV11-3 with TRBJ1-1; D perhaps matches TRBD1 (5 bases). Germline lookup yields CDR1 SGHNT and CDR2 YENEEA. This CDR3 is 14 amino acids long. Trimming cost V 3 bases and J 0 bases, with 8 bases left between them. Here the CDR3 DNA reads TGTGCCAGCAGCTTGGGAGGGGTGAACACTGAAGCTTTCTTT. Its protein product is CASSLGGVNTEAFF.

The rearrangement links TRBV7-9 to TRBJ2-5; 9 bases are shared with TRBD2. J was trimmed by 2 bases and V by 3 bases; bases with no gene match: 10. The CDR3 extends over 17 amino acids. Germline V gene lookup returns CDR1 SEHNR and CDR2 FQNEAQ (reference sequence). CDR3 sequence (DNA): TGTGCCAGCAGCTTTGACTGGCGGGAGGGCCCTCAAGAGACCCAGTACTTC. Translated: CASSFDWREGPQETQYF.

On this clone itself: Additional DNA sequences in this sample encode the identical CDR3. The V call is TRBV10-3, the J call TRBJ2-7, with D uncertain. The V end was cut by 0 bases, the J end by 2 bases, with 8 bases between. The germline CDR1 and CDR2 sequences are ENHRY and SYGVKD. This CDR3 is 14 amino acids long. The CDR3 nucleotides are TGTGCCATCAGTGAGTCTCCAGGTCCCTACGAGCAGTACTTC. It codes for CAISESPGPYEQYF.

This clone turned up a few times. One junction end disagrees with the germline gene, perhaps due to a read error. V and J are TRBV7-7 and TRBJ2-2; D is unresolved. Germline CDR1 is SSHAT and CDR2 is FNYEAQ (reference sequence). CDR3 length: 11 amino acids. The CDR3 sequence is CASSFGGELFF. CDR3 DNA: TGTGCTAGCAGCTTCGGGGGGGAGCTGTTTTTT.

The chain combines TRBV28 with TRBJ1-5; 9 bases are shared with TRBD1. The CDR3 length is 17 residues. Germline V gene data show CDR1 as MDHEN and CDR2 as SYDVKM. After removal of 7 bases from V and 1 base from J, the junction contained 11 bases not matched to a gene. The CDR3 DNA reads TGTGCCAGCACCCAGGGACAGGGCGAAGGAAGCAATCAGCCCCAGCATTTT. This translates into CASTQGQGEGSNQPQHF.

This clone appeared once. This chain uses TRBV12-3 or TRBV12-4 with TRBJ1-2; D is undetermined. CDR3 length: 12 amino acids. The V and J ends lost 2 bases and 4 bases respectively, with 5 bases between them. The CDR3 region has the DNA TGTGCCAGCAGTTTAAGCATCTATGGCTACACCTTC. This sequence encodes CASSLSIYGYTF.

This clone was counted a single time. The CDR3 here is CASSEIGFSGNTIYF. The DNA of the CDR3 is TGTGCCAGCAGTGAAATCGGTTTCTCTGGAAACACCATATATTTT. The gene calls are TRBV6-1 and TRBJ1-3, with D uncertain. V shed 2 bases and J shed 0 bases, with 8 bases lying between them. Germline loops: CDR1 MNHNS, CDR2 SASEGT. The CDR3 runs 15 residues.

The chain is built from TRBV2 and TRBJ1-2, with 7 bases matching TRBD1. This CDR3 region has 13 residues. Per germline, CDR1 SNHLY and CDR2 FYNNEI. The junction had 9 bases not matched to a gene; V was cut back by 8 bases and J by 6 bases. Here the CDR3 DNA reads TGTGCCAGCCGGAGGGGGCCTGGGGATGGCTACACCTTC. This translates into CASRRGPGDGYTF.

The chain carries TRBV6-5 and TRBJ2-7; D possibly corresponds to TRBD1 (6 bases). Germline assignment: CDR1 MNHEY and CDR2 SVGAGI. V lost 8 bases, J lost 2 bases, and 10 bases lay in between. This CDR3 has 12 residues. CDR3 sequence reads: CASGGSPYEQYF. DNA of the CDR3: TGTGCCAGCGGGGGCAGTCCCTACGAGCAGTACTTC.

The chain joins TRBV7-9 to TRBJ1-2; TRBD1 aligns across 11 bases. The trim removed 5 bases at V and 11 bases at J, leaving 7 bases unmatched. The length of the CDR3 is 13 residues. Germline CDR1 is SEHNR and CDR2 is FQNEAQ (reference sequence). The CDR3 is CASSPIGTGGYTF. The CDR3 DNA sequence: TGTGCCAGCAGCCCAATCGGGACAGGGGGTTACACCTTC.

CDR3 loop: CASSPPYGTGELFF. CDR3 nucleotide sequence: TGTGCCAGCAGCCCCCCGTACGGCACCGGGGAGCTGTTTTTT. The chain joins TRBV7-9 to TRBJ2-2; D is unclear. The CDR3 consists of 14 residues. Per germline, CDR1 SEHNR and CDR2 FQNEAQ (reference sequence). Deletions cut 5 bases from V and 4 bases from J, with 11 bases between.

This clone occurred once. The chain uses TRBV27 and TRBJ2-1; D perhaps matches TRBD1 (6 bases). With 1 base removed from V and 9 bases from J, the gap between germline ends came to 7 bases. The CDR3 loop spans 12 amino acids. Germline assignment: CDR1 MNHEY and CDR2 SMNVEV (reference sequence). The CDR3 loop reads CASSLLGAEQFF. The CDR3 coding sequence is TGTGCCAGCAGTTTATTGGGGGCTGAGCAGTTCTTC.

V usage is TRBV14 and J usage is TRBJ1-3; unclear D gene. This CDR3 is built from 16 residues. Deletions cut 1 base from V and 1 base from J, with 11 bases between. Looked up from germline, CDR1 is SGHDN and CDR2 is FVKESK. The CDR3 spells CASSQGGGKSGNTIYF. CDR3 in DNA: TGTGCCAGCAGCCAAGGTGGAGGGAAATCTGGAAACACCATATATTTT.

V and J are TRBV29-1 and TRBJ1-5, with 7 bases lining up with TRBD1. This CDR3 has 13 amino acids. In germline, CDR1 is SQVTM, CDR2 ANQGSEA. Trimming removed 4 bases from V and 5 bases from J; junction bases left unmatched: 5. This CDR3 reads CSVVTGDDQPQHF. DNA for the CDR3: TGCAGCGTTGTTACAGGGGACGATCAGCCCCAGCATTTT. The whole variable domain, filled in from reference TRBV29-1 and TRBJ1-5, reads SAVISQKPSRDICQRGTSLTIQCQVDSQVTMMFWYRQQPGQSLTLIATANQGSEATYESGFVIDKFPISRPNLTFSTLTVSNMSPEDSSIYLCSVVTGDDQPQHFGDGTRLSIL.

About this clone: The sample holds other DNA sequences that translate to the same CDR3. The chain employs TRBV9 and TRBJ2-3; TRBD2 aligns across 14 bases. The V and J ends lost 4 bases and 2 bases, in that order; junction bases with no gene match: 3. The CDR3 extends over 16 amino acids. Germline V gene data show CDR1 as SGDLS and CDR2 as YYNGEE. The CDR3, as DNA: TGTGCCAGCAGCCCGGGACTAGCGGGAGTCACAGATACGCAGTATTTT. Its protein is CASSPGLAGVTDTQYF.

This chain links TRBV6-4 with TRBJ2-1; 10 bases are shared with TRBD1. CDR3 length: 13 amino acids. The germline V gene encodes CDR1 MRHNA and CDR2 SNTAGT. V was pared by 4 bases and J by 12 bases, with 6 bases of the junction left unmatched. The chain's CDR3 is CASSGTGGSPQFF. The CDR3 bases are TGTGCCAGCAGTGGGACAGGGGGGTCCCCGCAGTTCTTC.

The chain carries TRBV5-5 and TRBJ2-3, with 7 bases identical to TRBD1. The CDR3 is 17 amino acids. The germline gives CDR1 SGHKS, CDR2 YYEKEE (reference sequence). V trimming: 5 bases; J trimming: 2 bases; junction bases outside the gene matches: 14. The CDR3 loop reads CASSLESGQRVTDTQYF. The CDR3 nucleotides read TGTGCCAGCAGTCTGGAGTCGGGACAGAGAGTCACAGATACGCAGTATTTT.

The CDR3 bases are TGCGCCAGCAGCTTGGGGGGACTAGCGGGGCGCAATGAGCAGTTCTTC. As protein: CASSLGGLAGRNEQFF. This chain connects TRBV5-1 to TRBJ2-1, with 13 bases aligning to TRBD2. The V segment lost 0 bases and the J segment 6 bases; nucleotides outside the gene matches: 3. In germline, CDR1 is SGHRS, CDR2 YFSETQ. The CDR3 totals 16 residues.

This clone has only a few counts. The chain recombines TRBV30 with TRBJ1-5; perhaps TRBD1 as D (6 bases). The V gene's germline CDR1 is GTSNPN and CDR2 SVGIG (reference sequence). CDR3 length: 13 residues. Trimming left V 2 bases short and J 6 bases short, with 11 bases between. The CDR3 spells CAWSSTGTQPQHF. CDR3 coding DNA: TGTGCCTGGAGTTCCACAGGGACTCAGCCCCAGCATTTT.

This chain uses TRBV18 with TRBJ1-6; D not certain. CDR3 length equals 15 residues. V gave up 2 bases and J gave up 0 bases, with 5 bases separating them. CDR1 is KGHSH, CDR2 LQKENI, per germline. CDR3 residues: CASSPESSYNSPLHF. In nucleotides, the CDR3 is TGTGCCAGCTCACCAGAGAGCTCCTATAATTCACCCCTCCACTTT. Full variable domain (rest looked up from reference TRBV18 and TRBJ1-6): NAGVMQNPRHLVRRRGQEARLRCSPMKGHSHVYWYRQLPEEGLKFMVYLQKENIIDESGMPKERFSAEFPKEGPSILRIQQVVRGDSAAYFCASSPESSYNSPLHFGNGTRLTVT.

The chain employs TRBV24-1 and TRBJ2-7; TRBD1 matches at 10 bases. This CDR3 has 14 amino acids. After removal of 6 bases from V and 7 bases from J, the junction contained 8 bases not matched to a gene. Germline CDR1 is KGHDR and CDR2 is SFDVKD. CDR3 region: CATSTGTGASEQYF. CDR3 DNA: TGTGCCACCAGTACCGGGACAGGGGCCAGTGAGCAGTACTTC.

The chain recombines TRBV30 with TRBJ1-4; unclear D gene. Trimming pared 0 bases from V and 5 bases from J, leaving 13 bases between. This CDR3 is built from 15 residues. CDR1 and CDR2 from the germline V gene are GTSNPN and SVGIG (reference sequence). CDR3 sequence reads: CAWSVISGANEKLFF. CDR3 nucleotides: TGTGCCTGGAGTGTAATCTCTGGAGCCAATGAAAAACTGTTTTTT.

The rearrangement links TRBV28 to TRBJ1-1; D perhaps matches TRBD1 (5 bases). This CDR3 comprises 12 residues. Germline V gene data show CDR1 as MDHEN and CDR2 as SYDVKM. V lost 2 bases, J lost 9 bases, and 10 bases lay in between. CDR3 bases: TGTGCCAGCAGTTTAGGACCAGGGAAAGCTTTCTTT. Encoded protein: CASSLGPGKAFF. The full variable domain, completed using reference TRBV28 and TRBJ1-1, is DVKVTQSSRYLVKRTGEKVFLECVQDMDHENMFWYRQDPGLGLRLIYFSYDVKMKEKGDIPEGYSVSREKKERFSLILESASTNQTSMYLCASSLGPGKAFFGQGTRLTVV.

This clone was picked up one time. The V gene is TRBV24-1, the J gene TRBJ2-1; 11 bases line up with TRBD2. Trimming at V came to 9 bases and at J to 7 bases, leaving 10 bases not matched to a gene. CDR1 is KGHDR and CDR2 is SFDVKD in the germline V gene. This CDR3 is built from 15 residues. CDR3 loop: CATGLAGGPSNEQFF. CDR3 in DNA: TGTGCCACCGGTTTAGCGGGAGGGCCTTCGAATGAGCAGTTCTTC.

The chain has TRBV4-3 and TRBJ2-1, with 10 positions matching TRBD2. The CDR3 is 15 amino acids. V trimming: 5 bases; J trimming: 4 bases; junction bases outside the gene matches: 5. From germline, CDR1 is LGHNA and CDR2 YSLEER. CDR3: CASSKPSGSYNEQFF. The CDR3 bases are TGCGCCAGCAGCAAACCTAGCGGGAGTTACAATGAGCAGTTCTTC.